A selection of T cell receptor beta chains follows, all from one sample in a study of blood T cell repertoires in COVID-19. The protocol was immunoSEQ multiplex PCR, while the TCRdb copy is restricted to in-frame clones and leaves out a portion. The sample carries about 45,000 clones, over 75% recorded once. Sequenced input: peripheral blood. Receptor source: a human donor in a cohort sampled during active COVID-19. The CDR3 runs from the conserved cysteine through the conserved F or W. The order of the fields is clone size, V gene, D gene, J gene, CDR3 DNA, CDR3 protein. D genes are given only for firm matches. The size entry is marked missing in some rows and otherwise reads once, few, many or a size class.

>few|TRBV4-1|TRBD1|TRBJ1-5
TGCGCCAGCAGCCCCGGACAGGGCGGCAATCAGCCCCAGCATTTT
CASSPGQGGNQPQHF
>-|TRBV3-1/TRBV3-2|-|TRBJ1-2
TGTGCCAGCAGCCAAGGGACAAACTATGGCTACACCTTC
CASSQGTNYGYTF
>-|TRBV4-1|-|TRBJ2-2
TGCGCCAGCAGCCAAGATAAAGACTCCGACTGGGAGACCGGGGAGCTGTTTTTT
CASSQDKDSDWETGELFF
>-|TRBV18|-|TRBJ2-3
TGTGCCACCTCACGGGTACACAGCGGAAGCACAGATACGCAGTATTTT
CATSRVHSGSTDTQYF
>-|TRBV12-1|-|TRBJ2-7
TGTGCCAGCAGCTTCGACGAGCAGTACTTC
CASSFDEQYF
>few|TRBV12-3/TRBV12-4|TRBD1|TRBJ1-1
TGTGCCAGCAGTTTGACAGGGAGGACTGAAGCTTTCTTT
CASSLTGRTEAFF
>-|TRBV5-5|-|TRBJ2-5
TGTGCCAGCAGCTTGGAAGCGGCCCAAGAGACCCAGTACTTC
CASSLEAAQETQYF
>-|TRBV7-7|TRBD2|TRBJ2-1
TGTGCTAGCAGCTTAGTGGTTTGGCTAGCGGCAGACAATGAGCAGTTCTTC
CASSLVVWLAADNEQFF
>few|TRBV2|TRBD1|TRBJ1-3
TGTGCCAGCAGTGGCTCAGGGGGCGCTGGAAACACCATATATTTT
CASSGSGGAGNTIYF
>-|TRBV10-3|-|TRBJ1-2
TGTGCCATCAGTGAGTCGAAGGAGGGAATGGTGGGCTACACCTTC
CAISESKEGMVGYTF
>-|TRBV29-1|-|TRBJ1-2
TGCAGCGGCGGCCCCGTTCGCGACTATGGCTACACCTTC
CSGGPVRDYGYTF
>-|TRBV28|TRBD1|TRBJ2-6
TGTGCCAGCAGGGACAGGGACTTCTCTGGGGCCAACGTCCTGACTTTC
CASRDRDFSGANVLTF
>-|TRBV6-5|-|TRBJ2-3
TGTGCCAGCAGTTCTTACGGACTAGATACGCAGTATTTT
CASSSYGLDTQYF
>-|TRBV5-1|-|TRBJ2-3
TGCGCCAGCAGCTTTCCAGGGGACGATACGCAGTATTTT
CASSFPGDDTQYF
>few|TRBV3-1/TRBV3-2|-|TRBJ2-5
TGTGCCAGCAGCCAGATGCAGGGCGAGACCCAGTACTTC
CASSQMQGETQYF
>-|TRBV16|TRBD1|TRBJ1-1
TGTGCCAGCAGCCAGCGAGGACAGGGAGGGACTGAAGCTTTCTTT
CASSQRGQGGTEAFF
>once|TRBV5-1|-|TRBJ2-5
TGCGCCAGCAGGCGGAAGAACCAGGGGAGTGCGGAGACCCAGTACTTC
CASRRKNQGSAETQYF
>-|TRBV2|-|TRBJ1-1
TGTGCCAGCAGTGAAGAGGGGGATTTTACTGAAGCTTTCTTT
CASSEEGDFTEAFF
>-|TRBV5-1|-|TRBJ1-1
TGCGCCAGCAGCTTGGGTGCAGAGAACACTGAAGCTTTCTTT
CASSLGAENTEAFF
>-|TRBV5-1|TRBD2|TRBJ2-7
TGCGCCAGCAGCTTGGCCTGGGCAGGACTAGCGGGATCTCCCTACGAGCAGTACTTC
CASSLAWAGLAGSPYEQYF
>-|TRBV30|-|TRBJ1-3
TGTGCCTGGAGTCCAGGGGCCGGAGGAAACACCATATATTTT
CAWSPGAGGNTIYF
>-|TRBV19|-|TRBJ2-5
TGTGCCAGTAGTATGGGTCTGAGCGGCCCTGGGGAGACCCAGTACTTC
CASSMGLSGPGETQYF
>-|TRBV6-4|-|TRBJ2-1
TGTGCCAGCAGTGACAGTGGTCGGGGTTACAATGAGCAGTTCTTC
CASSDSGRGYNEQFF
>-|TRBV3-1/TRBV3-2|TRBD2|TRBJ2-1
TGTGCCAGCAGCCAAGGGGTGGTAGCGGGCCATGAGCAGTTCTTC
CASSQGVVAGHEQFF
>-|TRBV12-3/TRBV12-4|-|TRBJ2-5
TGTGCCAGCACCCAGGGTTTTAGTGAGACCCAGTACTTC
CASTQGFSETQYF
>-|TRBV18|-|TRBJ1-1
TGTGCCAGCTCACCAGCATACGGGGGGAACACTGAAGCTTTCTTT
CASSPAYGGNTEAFF
>-|TRBV28|-|TRBJ2-3
TGTGCCAGCAGTTTAAGCTTCGGTGGGGGGACAGATACGCAGTATTTT
CASSLSFGGGTDTQYF
>-|TRBV29-1|-|TRBJ2-5
TGCAGCGTTGAACCGAGTCAAGAGACCCAGTACTTC
CSVEPSQETQYF
>-|TRBV28|-|TRBJ2-1
TGTGCCAGCAGTTTTGAGGTGAATGAGCAGTTCTTC
CASSFEVNEQFF
>-|TRBV18|-|TRBJ2-7
TGTGCCAGCTCACCACAAAGGACTACAAGCTCCTACGAGCAGTACTTC
CASSPQRTTSSYEQYF
>-|TRBV4-3|TRBD2|TRBJ2-1
TGCGCCAGCAGCCAAGTCTTGGCGGGAGGGTCCAATGAGCAGTTCTTC
CASSQVLAGGSNEQFF
>-|TRBV3-1/TRBV3-2|-|TRBJ1-1
TGTGCCAGCAGCCAGTCAAGGGAGTCGGGCACTGAAGCTTTCTTT
CASSQSRESGTEAFF
>once|TRBV10-3|-|TRBJ2-7
TGTGCCATCAGTGAGAACTTCAAACAGGCGTCCGAGCAGTACTTC
CAISENFKQASEQYF
>medium-sized|TRBV19|TRBD2|TRBJ2-7
TGTGCCAGTAGTATAGGGACTAGCGCCTACGAGCAGTACTTC
CASSIGTSAYEQYF
>few|TRBV11-3|TRBD1|TRBJ2-2
TGTGCCAGCAGCCGCATCGGGACAGCGAACACCGGGGAGCTGTTTTTT
CASSRIGTANTGELFF
>-|TRBV6-6|-|TRBJ1-1
TGTGCCAGCAGTTACTACCCAGGGGAAGGAGCTTTCTTT
CASSYYPGEGAFF
>-|TRBV30|TRBD1|TRBJ2-7
TGTGCCTGGACCAGGGGGCAAGCGGACGAGCAGTACTTC
CAWTRGQADEQYF
>-|TRBV3-1/TRBV3-2|TRBD1|TRBJ1-4
TGTGCCAGCAGCCCGGGACAGGGGGCCATTGCAACTAATGAAAAACTGTTTTTT
CASSPGQGAIATNEKLFF
>-|TRBV24-1|TRBD1|TRBJ1-3
TGTGCCACCAGTGACCAGCGACAGGGGGCTGGAAACACCATATATTTT
CATSDQRQGAGNTIYF
>-|TRBV19|TRBD1|TRBJ2-7
TGTGCCAGTAGTGCGCCGGGACAGGCGCCCCCAGACGAGCAGTACTTC
CASSAPGQAPPDEQYF
>few|TRBV4-1|TRBD1|TRBJ1-5
TGCGCCAGCAGCCAAGATTGGACAGGGTCGGTGACCCAGCATTTT
CASSQDWTGSVTQHF
>-|TRBV3-1/TRBV3-2|-|TRBJ2-1
TGTGCCAGCAGCCAAGATGCGTTCTCCTACAATGAGCAGTTCTTC
CASSQDAFSYNEQFF
>-|TRBV5-1|-|TRBJ2-1
TGCGCCAGCAGCTTGGCCGGGGGTCACAATGAGCAGTTCTTC
CASSLAGGHNEQFF
>-|TRBV28|TRBD1|TRBJ2-7
TGTGCCAGCAGTTTATCGGAGACAGGGGCCTACGAGCAGTACTTC
CASSLSETGAYEQYF
>-|TRBV11-2|TRBD2|TRBJ2-1
TGTGCCAGCAGCTCCGGGACTAGCGGTTACAATGAGCAGTTCTTC
CASSSGTSGYNEQFF
>-|TRBV6-4|TRBD2|TRBJ2-2
TGTGCCAGCAGTAGATTAGCGGGAATCGCGAACACCGGGGAGCTGTTTTTT
CASSRLAGIANTGELFF
>-|TRBV5-5|TRBD2|TRBJ2-7
TGTGCCAGCAGCGGAACTAGCGCCTACGAGCAGTACTTC
CASSGTSAYEQYF
>-|TRBV7-9|-|TRBJ1-1
TGTGCCAGCAGCTTAAGGTCAGGGGCCGGGGACACTGAAGCTTTCTTT
CASSLRSGAGDTEAFF
>-|TRBV20-1|-|TRBJ2-7
TGCAGTGCCGGCTACGAGCAGTACTTC
CSAGYEQYF
>few|TRBV28|TRBD1|TRBJ2-7
TGTGCCAGCAGCCGGACAGGGGGCCTCTACGAGCAGTACTTC
CASSRTGGLYEQYF
>few|TRBV7-9|-|TRBJ2-2
TGTGCCAGCAGCTTAGCGGGAGGAACGGGAGTCACCGGGGAGCTGTTTTTT
CASSLAGGTGVTGELFF
>-|TRBV28|-|TRBJ1-2
TGTGCCAGTTCGGCAGGGAATAACTATGGCTACACCTTC
CASSAGNNYGYTF
>-|TRBV3-1/TRBV3-2|TRBD2|TRBJ2-5
TGTGCCAGCAAGCAGCGGGAGGGCTCCGGGGAGACCCAGTACTTC
CASKQREGSGETQYF
>-|TRBV5-6|TRBD2|TRBJ2-4
TGTGCCAGCAGCTTGTGGGGAGGGCTAGCCAAAAACATTCAGTACTTC
CASSLWGGLAKNIQYF
>few|TRBV7-2|-|TRBJ1-6
TGTGCCAGCAGCTCTGGGGGGTCCACCTTCCTCCACTTT
CASSSGGSTFLHF
>-|TRBV28|TRBD1|TRBJ1-1
TGTGCCAGCAGTATCGCGGACAGGAAAGCTTTCTTT
CASSIADRKAFF
>-|TRBV24-1|TRBD1|TRBJ2-3
TGTGCCACCACTAACGAACAGGGGGCAGGCACAGATACGCAGTATTTT
CATTNEQGAGTDTQYF
>-|TRBV7-2|-|TRBJ2-7
TGTGCCAGCAGCTTAGAACCGGGGAGCAACGAGCAGTACTTC
CASSLEPGSNEQYF
>-|TRBV7-9|TRBD2|TRBJ2-5
TGTGCCAGCAGCTTCATTAGCGGGAGTGGGGAGACCCAGTACTTC
CASSFISGSGETQYF
>-|TRBV7-6|TRBD1|TRBJ1-3
TGTGCCAGCAGCTTAGCGCAGAGGGACAGGGATACTGGAAACACCATATATTTT
CASSLAQRDRDTGNTIYF